This T cell receptor beta chain came from a study of neurological immune-mediated disorders. PBMCs numbering 2 million and stored at -80 C yielded the unsorted libraries. Study-wide points: While HTLV-1-associated myelopathy showed the greatest TCR clonal expansion, multiple sclerosis showed the least, falling below healthy controls.

Germline V gene lookup returns CDR1 DFQATT and CDR2 SNEGSKA (reference sequence). CDR3 length equals 16 residues. The V and J ends lost 0 bases and 3 bases, in that order; junction bases with no gene match: 7. This clonotype was recorded at least ten times. Its antigen is unidentified. The authors produced cDNA by 5'RACE using 10-nucleotide random UMIs. Every sequencing run produced over 180 million TCR-beta sequences that came from 15-18 subjects. TCRdb reanalysed the 5' RACE reads using MiXCR and keeps one entry per CDR3 protein. The table includes about 46,000 distinct CDR3 sequences, 3% to 3.5% detected once.

The sequenced material came from PBMCs. The gene calls are TRBV20-1 and TRBJ2-1; TRBD1 aligns across 8 bases. The receptor's source is a woman between 50 and 59 years old with multiple sclerosis. CDR3 sequence reads: CSARDARTGLYNEQFF. The CDR3 nucleotides are TGCAGTGCTAGAGATGCCCGGACAGGGCTCTACAATGAGCAGTTCTTC.